The 25 T cell receptor beta chains listed next were all sequenced from one sample in a study of cytomegalovirus exposure and HLA in healthy donors. Use of 60 Vbeta and 13 Jbeta primers characterized the PCR. Assay used: immunoSEQ multiplex PCR; TCRdb lists only in-frame clones, some missing. The sample includes roughly 120,000 clones. Sequencing input: PBMCs. The receptor source for this set is a man aged 18 to 30 in good health and CMV-seronegative.

V and J are TRBV9 and TRBJ1-4, with D possibly matching TRBD1 (5 bases). The CDR3 runs to 14 residues. V dropped 1 base and J dropped 3 bases, with 7 bases sitting between them. CDR1 and CDR2 (germline): SGDLS, YYNGEE. The CDR3 loop reads CASSVQGANEKLFF. The CDR3 region has the DNA TGTGCCAGCAGCGTACAGGGCGCTAATGAAAAACTGTTTTTT.

This chain joins TRBV4-1 and TRBJ2-6; TRBD1 matches 11 bases. CDR1 and CDR2 from the germline V gene are MGHRA and YSYEKL. V shed 4 bases and J 4 bases; nucleotides not matched to a gene: 9. There are 18 residues in the CDR3. CDR3 sequence (DNA): TGCGCCAGCAGCCTTGTGGACAGGGGGCGCTCCGGGGCCAACGTCCTGACTTTC. This codes for CASSLVDRGRSGANVLTF.

The chain recombines TRBV5-1 with TRBJ2-5, with D possibly being TRBD2 (6 bases). The V gene lost 0 bases and the J gene lost 0 bases, with 9 bases spanning the gap. The length of the CDR3 is 15 residues. The germline V gene has CDR1 SGHRS and CDR2 YFSETQ. CDR3 loop: CASSLAGGDQETQYF. In nucleotides, the CDR3 is TGCGCCAGCAGCTTGGCCGGGGGTGACCAAGAGACCCAGTACTTC.

The DNA for the CDR3 is TGTGCCAGTAGTATAGTCTCCAGCGGCCGAACCGGGGAGCTGTTTTTT. Translating gives CASSIVSSGRTGELFF. The rearrangement links TRBV19 to TRBJ2-2, with TRBD2 as a possible D gene (5 bases). The V end lost 1 base, the J end lost 5 bases, and 14 bases lay between the germline ends. The germline gives CDR1 LNHDA, CDR2 SQIVND (reference sequence). The CDR3 loop spans 16 amino acids.

The rearrangement joins TRBV11-2 to TRBJ1-1; no definite D call. The V gene lost 4 bases and the J gene lost 1 base, with 10 bases spanning the gap. This CDR3 spans 14 amino acids. CDR1 and CDR2 (germline): SGHAT, FQNNGV. As DNA, the CDR3 is TGTGCCAGCAGCTCGGTCCGAGGGAACACTGAAGCTTTCTTT. Its protein is CASSSVRGNTEAFF.

This chain uses TRBV27 with TRBJ1-5, with TRBD1 matching 7 bases. The ends lost 5 bases at V and 4 bases at J; junction bases unmatched: 8. The CDR3 length is 15 residues. CDR1 MNHEY and CDR2 SMNVEV come from the germline V gene (reference sequence). The CDR3 region has the DNA TGTGCCAGCAGTCCTTTCCGGGACAGAAATCAGCCCCAGCATTTT. As protein: CASSPFRDRNQPQHF.

V and J are TRBV6-6 and TRBJ2-7, with D possibly being TRBD2 (6 bases). The CDR3 runs to 15 residues. Between the trimmed V and J ends, which lost 0 bases and 4 bases, there was a span of 13 bases. Looked up from germline, CDR1 is MNHNY and CDR2 is SVGAGI (reference sequence). The CDR3 loop reads CASSYSEEGSYEQYF. CDR3 in DNA: TGTGCCAGCAGTTACTCAGAGGAGGGAAGTTACGAGCAGTACTTC.

The chain recombines TRBV4-2 with TRBJ1-2; D might be TRBD1 (6 bases). The CDR3 loop spans 16 amino acids. V was trimmed by 10 bases and J by 2 bases, leaving 23 bases between them. The V gene's germline CDR1 is LGHNA and CDR2 YNFKEQ. CDR3: CATSDPRTAFNYGYTF. CDR3 DNA sequence: TGTGCCACCTCTGACCCGAGGACAGCCTTCAACTATGGCTACACCTTC.

V usage is TRBV19 and J usage is TRBJ1-1; maybe TRBD1 (5 bases). The CDR3 contains 14 residues. V shed 3 bases and J shed 3 bases, with 11 bases lying between them. Germline values: CDR1 LNHDA, CDR2 SQIVND (reference sequence). CDR3 DNA: TGTGCCAGTAGTATTCTAGGGGCCGACACTGAAGCTTTCTTT. Translated, it gives CASSILGADTEAFF.

The chain carries TRBV11-2 and TRBJ1-1; TRBD1 agrees at 8 bases. This CDR3 is built from 14 residues. With V trimmed by 4 bases and J by 6 bases, 7 bases remained unmatched. CDR1 SGHAT and CDR2 FQNNGV come from the germline V gene. The DNA of the CDR3 is TGTGCCAGCAGCTCCTACAGGGGGGGATCTGAAGCTTTCTTT. Protein product: CASSSYRGGSEAFF.

The chain combines TRBV5-4 with TRBJ2-5; TRBD2 might be the D (5 bases). V lost 1 base, J lost 4 bases, and 11 bases lay in between. Germline CDR1 is SGHNT and CDR2 is YYREEE (reference sequence). The CDR3 has 14 amino acids. The CDR3, as DNA: TGTGCCAGCAGCTTGAAGGCGGGTGGAGAGACCCAGTACTTC. Translated: CASSLKAGGETQYF.

The rearrangement joins TRBV6-1 to TRBJ1-1; D call uncertain. Germline V lookup: CDR1 MNHNS, CDR2 SASEGT. The V and J ends lost 6 bases and 1 base respectively, with 12 bases between them. The CDR3 loop spans 14 amino acids. CDR3 bases: TGTGCCAGCAGCCGCGGACGGGGGAACACTGAAGCTTTCTTT. Protein sequence: CASSRGRGNTEAFF.

V is TRBV10-2 and J is TRBJ2-2, with D possibly TRBD1 on 6 matching bases. CDR3 length: 14 residues. Germline assignment: CDR1 WSHSY and CDR2 SAAADI. V lost 7 bases, J lost 7 bases, and 16 bases lay in between. CDR3 loop: CASTRGQGIGELFF. Written as DNA, the CDR3 is TGCGCCAGCACCAGAGGCCAGGGGATCGGGGAGCTGTTTTTT.

V and J are TRBV18 and TRBJ1-2, with TRBD1 as a possible D gene (6 bases). Germline CDR1 KGHSH, CDR2 LQKENI. V dropped 5 bases and J dropped 6 bases, with 13 bases sitting between them. CDR3 length: 13 residues. This CDR3 is CASSSGETDGYTF. CDR3 nucleotide sequence: TGTGCCAGCTCATCAGGGGAGACTGATGGCTACACCTTC.

The rearrangement joins TRBV11-2 to TRBJ2-1; D not certain. This CDR3 has 13 amino acids. Germline CDR1 reads SGHAT; CDR2 reads FQNNGV. Trimming removed 0 bases from V and 7 bases from J, with 7 bases in between. CDR3 sequence: CASSLDRGNEQFF. The CDR3 region has the DNA TGTGCCAGCAGCTTAGATCGAGGTAATGAGCAGTTCTTC.

The V gene is TRBV6-5, the J gene TRBJ1-1, with 9 bases lining up with TRBD1. Per the germline V gene, CDR1 is MNHEY and CDR2 is SVGAGI. The CDR3 consists of 14 residues. V was clipped by 5 bases and J by 6 bases; unmatched bases: 7. CDR3 DNA: TGTGCCAGCAGTAGGACAGGGGCTAAGGCTGAAGCTTTCTTT. This codes for CASSRTGAKAEAFF.

CDR3 amino acids: CASSYSPNQPQHF. The CDR3 region has the DNA TGTGCCAGCAGTTACTCTCCGAATCAGCCCCAGCATTTT. The chain links TRBV6-5 to TRBJ1-5; the D is unclear. CDR1 and CDR2 (germline): MNHEY, SVGAGI. The CDR3 runs to 13 residues. V gave up 0 bases and J gave up 4 bases, with 4 bases separating them.

The V and J genes are TRBV19 and TRBJ2-1; D remains unclear. The ends were cut back, 5 bases at V and 7 bases at J, with 9 bases in the middle. CDR1 and CDR2 from the germline V gene are LNHDA and SQIVND (reference sequence). This CDR3 contains 12 residues. CDR3 sequence (DNA): TGTGCCAGTAGTTCAGGATGGAATGAGCAGTTCTTC. It encodes CASSSGWNEQFF.

With respect to this clone: Different DNA sequences within this sample yield the same CDR3. The chain joins TRBV18 to TRBJ2-7; perhaps TRBD2 as D (5 bases). Germline CDR1 and CDR2: KGHSH and LQKENI. V shed 3 bases and J shed 2 bases, with 8 bases lying between them. CDR3 length: 13 amino acids. For the CDR3, the DNA is TGTGCCAGCTCACCGAGGGAAACCTACGAGCAGTACTTC. This translates into CASSPRETYEQYF.

V and J are TRBV5-6 and TRBJ1-1; possible D gene TRBD1, 5 bases. CDR1 and CDR2 from the germline V gene are SGHDT and YYEEEE. Trimming took 4 bases from V and 0 from J, leaving 16 bases between them. The CDR3 loop spans 16 amino acids. The CDR3 coding sequence is TGTGCCAGCAGCCCAACCGGACATCTCGTGAACACTGAAGCTTTCTTT. Translating it yields CASSPTGHLVNTEAFF.

The chain has TRBV6-1 and TRBJ1-2; no firm D call. CDR1 MNHNS and CDR2 SASEGT come from the germline V gene. The CDR3 is 12 residues long. The V and J ends lost 2 bases and 8 bases respectively, with 9 bases between them. The DNA of the CDR3 is TGTGCCAGCAGTGAACCCCCGCGCGGCTACACCTTC. This translates into CASSEPPRGYTF.

The J gene is TRBJ1-1, the V gene TRBV6-5; 9 positions match TRBD1. The germline V gene has CDR1 MNHEY and CDR2 SVGAGI. The CDR3 is 13 residues long. The trim removed 3 bases at V and 11 bases at J, leaving 7 bases unmatched. DNA of the CDR3: TGTGCCAGCAGTTATTCCGGGACAGGGAGTGCTTTCTTT. This gives the protein CASSYSGTGSAFF.

The J gene is TRBJ2-2, the V gene TRBV9; 7 bases fit TRBD2. The CDR3 sequence is 15 residues long. The V gene's germline CDR1 is SGDLS and CDR2 YYNGEE. The ends lost 7 bases at V and 4 bases at J; junction bases unmatched: 10. In DNA form, the CDR3 reads TGTGCCAGCTGCGGCGGACTAGTGAGCACCGGGGAGCTGTTTTTT. Translation gives CASCGGLVSTGELFF.

J is TRBJ1-1 and V is TRBV19; 7 bases fit TRBD1. The CDR3 sequence is 14 residues long. V gave up 6 bases and J gave up 4 bases; unmatched junction bases: 8. Germline-derived CDR1 and CDR2 are LNHDA and SQIVND (reference sequence). The CDR3 here is CASRATGTGTEAFF. The CDR3 nucleotides read TGTGCCAGTAGGGCGACAGGGACGGGCACTGAAGCTTTCTTT.

The J gene is TRBJ2-1, the V gene TRBV19; a weak D match, TRBD2 (6 bases). Germline CDR1 LNHDA, CDR2 SQIVND (reference sequence). The CDR3 runs 12 residues. The germline V and J ends were trimmed by 7 bases and 9 bases, with 13 bases remaining between them. CDR3 sequence reads: CASTGGAGEQFF. CDR3 nucleotides: TGTGCCAGTACCGGCGGGGCAGGTGAGCAGTTCTTC.